This passage covers 5 T cell receptor beta chains from one sample sequenced in a study of shared clonotypes between healthy human individuals. Data came from immunoSEQ multiplex PCR; TCRdb stores just in-frame clones and leaves some out. The sample includes 520,000 or so clones, about four fifths of them seen just once. The sequencing sample was made of PBMCs. The receptors stem from a woman aged 40 to 55 in good health. Some clones in this sample may be carry-over from other donors' samples.

The chain employs TRBV4-2 and TRBJ2-7; TRBD2 agrees at 8 bases. The germline V gene encodes CDR1 LGHNA and CDR2 YNFKEQ. V lost 0 bases, J lost 6 bases, and 13 bases stayed unmatched. The CDR3 spans 17 residues. The CDR3 bases are TGTGCCAGCAGCCAAGAAATAGGGACTAGTTTCCCATCCGAGCAGTACTTC. This translates into CASSQEIGTSFPSEQYF.

This chain uses TRBV5-1 with TRBJ2-7; TRBD1 matches 7 bases. The CDR3 loop spans 16 amino acids. Germline values: CDR1 SGHRS, CDR2 YFSETQ. With V trimmed by 0 bases and J by 2 bases, 8 bases remained unmatched. Here the CDR3 reads CASSLVTGAVTYEQYF. The CDR3 DNA sequence: TGCGCCAGCAGCTTGGTAACAGGGGCTGTGACCTACGAGCAGTACTTC.

As for this clone: Different DNA sequences within this sample yield the same CDR3. The V gene is TRBV9, the J gene TRBJ2-1, with TRBD2 as a possible D gene (6 bases). Deletions cut 0 bases from V and 1 base from J, with 11 bases between. CDR3 length: 16 amino acids. Germline V lookup: CDR1 SGDLS, CDR2 YYNGEE. The CDR3: CASSVGGSGSYNEQFF. The CDR3 coding sequence is TGTGCCAGCAGCGTAGGGGGGAGCGGGTCCTACAATGAGCAGTTCTTC.

V is TRBV19 and J is TRBJ1-3; D possibly corresponds to TRBD1 (6 bases). CDR3 length: 15 residues. Germline V gene sequence: CDR1 LNHDA, CDR2 SQIVND (reference sequence). Deletions cut 5 bases from V and 1 base from J, with 12 bases between. CDR3 sequence reads: CASSPRDISGNTIYF. The CDR3 DNA reads as TGTGCCAGTAGTCCAAGGGACATTTCTGGAAACACCATATATTTT.

This clone is a singleton in its sample. The gene calls are TRBV5-1 and TRBJ2-7; no clear D. V dropped 0 bases and J dropped 3 bases, with 10 bases sitting between them. Germline-derived CDR1 and CDR2 are SGHRS and YFSETQ. The CDR3 loop spans 14 amino acids. CDR3 region: CASSLGGLSYEQYF. In DNA, the CDR3 is TGCGCCAGCAGCTTGGGGGGTCTAAGCTACGAGCAGTACTTC. The whole variable domain, remainder taken from reference TRBV5-1 and TRBJ2-7, is KAGVTQTPRYLIKTRGQQVTLSCSPISGHRSVSWYQQTPGQGLQFLFEYFSETQRNKGNFPGRFSGRQFSNSRSEMNVSTLELGDSALYLCASSLGGLSYEQYFGPGTRLTVT.